What follows are 15 T cell receptor beta chains derived from one specimen sequenced in a study of neurological immune-mediated disorders. TCRdb passed the 5' RACE reads through MiXCR, listing each CDR3 protein once. The table shows tens of thousands of distinct CDR3 sequences, with 15% to 20% occurring only once. Sequencing input: PBMCs. These receptors all come from a woman aged 40 to 50 in good health.

This clonotype has ten or more counts. This sequence joins TRBV20-1 and TRBJ1-2, with TRBD1 as a possible D gene (5 bases). The V end lost 3 bases, the J end lost 1 base, and 15 bases lay between the germline ends. The CDR3 consists of 15 residues. Germline CDR1 reads DFQATT; CDR2 reads SNEGSKA (reference sequence). The CDR3 coding sequence is TGCAGTGCTAGGGGGGTAGGGGCTCTTAACTATGGCTACACCTTC. Translated, it gives CSARGVGALNYGYTF.

This clonotype was found many times. The rearrangement links TRBV7-2 to TRBJ1-2, with 9 bases identical to TRBD1. The CDR3 length is 15 residues. J gave up 1 base and V 4 bases, and 4 bases lay outside the gene matches. Germline-derived CDR1 and CDR2 are SGHTA and FQGNSA. For the CDR3, the DNA is TGTGCCAGCAGCTCCACAGGGGGCGTTAACTATGGCTACACCTTC. Protein: CASSSTGGVNYGYTF. The whole variable domain, remainder taken from reference TRBV7-2 and TRBJ1-2, is GAGVSQSPSNKVTEKGKDVELRCDPISGHTALYWYRQSLGQGLEFLIYFQGNSAPDKSGLPSDRFSAERTGGSVSTLTIQRTQQEDSAVYLCASSSTGGVNYGYTFGSGTRLTVV.

This clonotype has ten or more counts. This rearrangement joins TRBV11-1 to TRBJ2-5, with D possibly matching TRBD1 (6 bases). The germline V gene encodes CDR1 SGHAT and CDR2 FQDESV (reference sequence). This CDR3 is built from 14 residues. V was clipped by 4 bases and J by 7 bases, with 16 bases between them. The CDR3 sequence: CASSSAQGTRTQYF. CDR3 sequence (DNA): TGTGCCAGCAGCTCGGCCCAGGGGACCAGGACCCAGTACTTC.

There are many counts of this clonotype. The chain joins TRBV12-3 or TRBV12-4 to TRBJ2-1; D call uncertain. The V end lost 3 bases, the J end lost 6 bases, and 12 bases lay between the germline ends. The CDR3 covers 14 residues. The DNA of the CDR3 is TGTGCCAGCAGTTTTGAGTTTTTGGGCAATGAGCAGTTCTTC. This sequence encodes CASSFEFLGNEQFF.

This clonotype was seen many times. The V gene is TRBV12-3 or TRBV12-4, the J gene TRBJ2-5, with a weak D call TRBD2 (5 bases). The V end lost 6 bases, the J end lost 2 bases, and 10 bases lay between the germline ends. This CDR3 has 13 residues. The chain's CDR3 is CASRLDLQETQYF. CDR3 sequence (DNA): TGTGCCAGCAGACTAGACTTGCAAGAGACCCAGTACTTC.

This clonotype was seen many times. The rearrangement joins TRBV27 to TRBJ2-7; no reliable D call. CDR3 length: 11 amino acids. V was cut by 6 bases and J by 3 bases, with 6 bases left in between. CDR1 is MNHEY, CDR2 SMNVEV, per germline (reference sequence). CDR3 coding DNA: TGTGCCAGCAGAACCGGCTACGAGCAGTACTTC. Translating gives CASRTGYEQYF.

The table lists this clonotype with many counts. V gene TRBV7-2 combines with J gene TRBJ1-2, with a tentative D call TRBD1 (6 bases). V was clipped by 6 bases and J by 7 bases, with 18 bases between them. This CDR3 is 14 amino acids long. The V gene's germline CDR1 is SGHTA and CDR2 FQGNSA. The CDR3 DNA reads TGTGCCAGCAGAGACAGACAGGAGGGTCCTGGCTACACCTTC. Protein: CASRDRQEGPGYTF. Together with reference TRBV7-2 and TRBJ1-2, the CDR3 gives the full variable domain: GAGVSQSPSNKVTEKGKDVELRCDPISGHTALYWYRQSLGQGLEFLIYFQGNSAPDKSGLPSDRFSAERTGGSVSTLTIQRTQQEDSAVYLCASRDRQEGPGYTFGSGTRLTVV.

This clonotype was detected ten times or more. The gene calls are TRBV12-3 or TRBV12-4 and TRBJ2-5; D is undetermined. Trimming took 2 bases from V and 2 from J, leaving 9 bases between them. The CDR3 covers 14 residues. The chain's CDR3 is CASSLSQQQETQYF. CDR3 DNA sequence: TGTGCCAGCAGTTTAAGTCAGCAGCAAGAGACCCAGTACTTC.

This clonotype was recorded many times. The chain uses TRBV15 and TRBJ1-3, with TRBD1 as a possible D gene (5 bases). The ends were cut back, 2 bases at V and 4 bases at J, with 27 bases in the middle. There are 20 residues in the CDR3. CDR1 and CDR2 (germline): LNHNV, YYDKDF (reference sequence). CDR3 bases: TGTGCCACCAGCAGACCTCCCAAGTGGGGCGAGGAAGGATCAGGAAACACCATATATTTT. It codes for CATSRPPKWGEEGSGNTIYF.

The sample holds many counts of this clonotype. The chain's CDR3 is CASSSGAGTVNTEAFF. The CDR3 bases are TGTGCCAGCAGCTCAGGAGCCGGGACAGTGAACACTGAAGCTTTCTTT. This chain connects TRBV7-9 to TRBJ1-1; 7 nucleotides agree with TRBD1. V dropped 4 bases and J dropped 0; count of bases not matched to a gene: 8. Germline V gene lookup returns CDR1 SEHNR and CDR2 FQNEAQ (reference sequence). This CDR3 spans 16 amino acids.

This clonotype was recorded at least ten times. This sequence joins TRBV11-1 and TRBJ2-7; D gene uncertain. The germline CDR1 and CDR2 sequences are SGHAT and FQDESV (reference sequence). V lost 5 bases to trimming and J lost 6 bases, with 8 bases between them. The CDR3 extends over 11 amino acids. CDR3 in DNA: TGTGCCAGCAGCGCAGACTTCGAGCAGTACTTC. This encodes CASSADFEQYF.

This clonotype was picked up many times. The rearrangement uses TRBV6-2 or TRBV6-3 and TRBJ2-3; TRBD1 matches at 9 bases. V trimming: 1 base; J trimming: 2 bases; junction bases outside the gene matches: 4. Germline V gives CDR1 MNHEY, CDR2 SVGEGT. The CDR3 has 16 amino acids. The CDR3 protein is CASSYFGTGFTDTQYF. In DNA form, the CDR3 reads TGTGCCAGCAGTTACTTCGGGACAGGGTTCACAGATACGCAGTATTTT.

The chain uses TRBV12-3 or TRBV12-4 and TRBJ1-6; D remains ambiguous. The CDR3 has 14 amino acids. With 5 bases removed from V and 5 bases from J, the gap between germline ends came to 10 bases. The CDR3 protein is CASSGRVNNSPLHF. In DNA form, the CDR3 reads TGTGCCAGCAGTGGCAGAGTAAATAATTCACCCCTCCACTTT.

This clonotype was recorded many times. The J gene is TRBJ1-1, the V gene TRBV28; D is possibly TRBD1 (6 bases). V lost 6 bases and J lost 3, with 14 bases in between. This CDR3 is 14 amino acids long. The germline V gene encodes CDR1 MDHEN and CDR2 SYDVKM. The CDR3 loop is CASSPGTPYTEAFF. In DNA form, the CDR3 reads TGTGCCAGCAGCCCCGGGACACCATACACTGAAGCTTTCTTT.

This clonotype has just a few counts. The chain recombines TRBV6-2 or TRBV6-3 with TRBJ1-1; no firm D call. There are 17 residues in the CDR3. V shed 4 bases and J shed 0 bases, with 18 bases lying between them. Per the germline V gene, CDR1 is MNHEY and CDR2 is SVGEGT. The CDR3 is CASSFIEGSRMNTEAFF. The CDR3 nucleotides read TGTGCCAGCAGTTTCATCGAGGGCTCGAGAATGAACACTGAAGCTTTCTTT.